The rows below give T cell receptor beta chains drawn from one sample of a study of immune cell composition in non-small cell lung cancer. Some clones are missing from TCRdb's copy, which holds only in-frame ones; the method was immunoSEQ multiplex PCR. Among about 8,000 clones, roughly three quarters were seen once, and the ten largest hold approximately 12%. Sequencing used lung tumor tissue. The receptors derive from a human donor with non-small cell lung cancer. Each CDR3 is given with its conserved first and last residue. Each record gives: J gene, V gene, clone size, D gene, CDR3 DNA, CDR3 protein. D genes are given only for firm matches. Size is stated for part of the rows, as once, few or many counts, or as a class when the clone is expanded.

J: TRBJ1-1
V: TRBV4-1
size: -
D: -
DNA: TGCGCCAGCAGCCTAATCTACCGGGGGGAAACTGAAGCTTTCTTT
CDR3: CASSLIYRGETEAFF

J: TRBJ1-2
V: TRBV19
size: -
D: TRBD1
DNA: TGTGCCAGTAGTACAGGGGGAAGGGCTAACTATGGCTACACCTTC
CDR3: CASSTGGRANYGYTF

J: TRBJ1-1
V: TRBV9
size: -
D: TRBD1
DNA: TGTGCCAGCAGCTCTCGGACAGGGGCTGGAGTGGAAGCTTTCTTT
CDR3: CASSSRTGAGVEAFF

J: TRBJ1-3
V: TRBV5-1
size: -
D: TRBD1
DNA: TGCGCCAGCAGTCGGGACAGGGAGACAGGAAACACCATATATTTT
CDR3: CASSRDRETGNTIYF

J: TRBJ1-2
V: TRBV7-3
size: -
D: TRBD1
DNA: TGTGCCAGCAGCTCCCCGGGACAGGGGAAAGGTGGCTACACCTTC
CDR3: CASSSPGQGKGGYTF

J: TRBJ1-1
V: TRBV18
size: -
D: -
DNA: TGTGCCAGCTCACCGGTGGCGGGTGAAGCTTTCTTT
CDR3: CASSPVAGEAFF

J: TRBJ1-1
V: TRBV6-5
size: -
D: -
DNA: TGTGCCAGCAGTCAAGGCGCTGAAGCTTTCTTT
CDR3: CASSQGAEAFF

J: TRBJ2-5
V: TRBV13
size: -
D: TRBD2
DNA: TGTGCCAGCAGCTTGGGACTAGCGGGGGGGGAGGGGACTCAAGAGACCCAGTACTTC
CDR3: CASSLGLAGGEGTQETQYF

J: TRBJ1-2
V: TRBV4-2
size: -
D: -
DNA: TGTGCCAGCAGCGTCTCCCCGAAGTTGAGTCCCTATGGCTACACCTTC
CDR3: CASSVSPKLSPYGYTF

J: TRBJ2-3
V: TRBV28
size: -
D: -
DNA: TGTGCCAGCAGTTTAGCAGGGGATTGGGGCACAGATACGCAGTATTTT
CDR3: CASSLAGDWGTDTQYF

J: TRBJ2-3
V: TRBV7-9
size: -
D: -
DNA: TGTGCCAGCAGCTTAGGAGAGAGAAGGTTAACAGATACGCAGTATTTT
CDR3: CASSLGERRLTDTQYF

J: TRBJ1-1
V: TRBV7-9
size: few
D: -
DNA: TGTGCCAGCAGCTTAGGGCAGTCTGAAGCTTTCTTT
CDR3: CASSLGQSEAFF

J: TRBJ2-7
V: TRBV11-2
size: -
D: -
DNA: TGTGCCAGCAGCTTGAGGCCATCTGGAGCGTACGAGCAGTACTTC
CDR3: CASSLRPSGAYEQYF